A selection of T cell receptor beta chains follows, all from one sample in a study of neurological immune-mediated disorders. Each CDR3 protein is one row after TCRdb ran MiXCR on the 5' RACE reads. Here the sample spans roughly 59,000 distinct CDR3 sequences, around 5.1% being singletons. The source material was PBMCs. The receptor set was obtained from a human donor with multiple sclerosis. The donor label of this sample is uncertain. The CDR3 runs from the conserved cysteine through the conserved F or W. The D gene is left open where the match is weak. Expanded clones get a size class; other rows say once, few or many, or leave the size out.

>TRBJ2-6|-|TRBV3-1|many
CASSQGVPGANVLTF
TGTGCCAGCAGCCAAGGGGTGCCCGGGGCCAACGTCCTGACTTTC
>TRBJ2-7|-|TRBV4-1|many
CASSQVTGTYEQYF
TGCGCCAGCAGCCAAGTGACAGGTACCTACGAGCAGTACTTC
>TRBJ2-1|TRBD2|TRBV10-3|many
CAISPRSGGENEQFF
TGTGCCATCAGTCCGAGGAGCGGGGGGGAAAATGAGCAGTTCTTC
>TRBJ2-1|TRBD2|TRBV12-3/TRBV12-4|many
CASSTTSGGISYNEQFF
TGTGCCAGCAGTACTACTAGCGGGGGGATCTCCTACAATGAGCAGTTCTTC
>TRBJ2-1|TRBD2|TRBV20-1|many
CSPGRSSGVDEQFF
TGCAGTCCTGGGAGGAGTAGCGGGGTCGATGAGCAGTTCTTC
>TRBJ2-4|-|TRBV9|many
CASSTGTENIQYF
TGTGCCAGCAGCACCGGGACGGAAAACATTCAGTACTTC
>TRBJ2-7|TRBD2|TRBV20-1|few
CSASSSGGAEEQYF
TGCAGTGCCAGCTCTAGCGGGGGGGCGGAGGAGCAGTACTTC
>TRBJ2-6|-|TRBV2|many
CASSEARIGGTGANVLTF
TGTGCCAGCAGTGAAGCGAGGATAGGGGGGACTGGGGCCAACGTCCTGACTTTC
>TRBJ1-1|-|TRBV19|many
CASRKRRGPAFF
TGTGCCAGTAGGAAGAGGAGGGGACCGGCTTTCTTT
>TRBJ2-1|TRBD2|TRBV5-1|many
CASSFKVAGNNEQFF
TGCGCCAGCAGCTTTAAGGTAGCGGGCAACAATGAGCAGTTCTTC
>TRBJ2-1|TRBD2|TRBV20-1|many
CSAISGGAVEQFF
TGCAGTGCTATTAGCGGGGGGGCCGTTGAGCAGTTCTTC
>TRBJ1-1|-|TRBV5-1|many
CASSLIMANTEAFF
TGCGCCAGCAGCTTGATTATGGCGAACACTGAAGCTTTCTTT
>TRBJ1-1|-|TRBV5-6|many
CASSLGTAPTEAFF
TGTGCCAGCAGCCTTGGGACGGCCCCCACTGAAGCTTTCTTT
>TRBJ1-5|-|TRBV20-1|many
CSAPRGGQLSNQPQHF
TGCAGTGCTCCCCGGGGGGGCCAACTTAGCAATCAGCCCCAGCATTTT
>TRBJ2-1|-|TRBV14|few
CASSQKGWGSYNEQFF
TGTGCCAGCAGCCAAAAGGGCTGGGGCTCCTACAATGAGCAGTTCTTC
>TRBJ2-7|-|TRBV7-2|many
CASSLVVGTIYEQYF
TGTGCCAGCAGCTTAGTAGTCGGGACCATCTACGAGCAGTACTTC
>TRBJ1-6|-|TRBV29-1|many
CSVREGPASPLHF
TGCAGCGTCCGCGAGGGGCCGGCGTCACCCCTCCACTTT
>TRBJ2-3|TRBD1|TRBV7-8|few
CASSLMTGLGPDTQYF
TGTGCCAGCAGCTTAATGACAGGGTTGGGCCCAGATACGCAGTATTTT
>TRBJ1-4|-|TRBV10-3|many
CAISDRESREKLFF
TGTGCCATCAGTGACAGGGAGAGTCGGGAAAAACTGTTTTTT
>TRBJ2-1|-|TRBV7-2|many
CASSFFLNEQFF
TGTGCCAGCAGCTTTTTTCTCAATGAGCAGTTCTTC
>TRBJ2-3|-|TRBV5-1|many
CASHRQPTDTQYF
TGCGCCAGCCACCGACAGCCCACAGATACGCAGTATTTT
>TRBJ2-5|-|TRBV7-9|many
CASSLEAGATQYF
TGTGCCAGCAGCTTAGAAGCTGGCGCAACCCAGTACTTC
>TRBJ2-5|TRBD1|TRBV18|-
CASSPPTGDETQYF
TGTGCCAGCTCACCCCCGACAGGGGACGAGACCCAGTACTTC
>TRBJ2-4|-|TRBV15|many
CATSRAFRGVNIQYF
TGTGCCACCAGCAGAGCTTTCCGGGGCGTGAACATTCAGTACTTC
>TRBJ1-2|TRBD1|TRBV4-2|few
CASSQEQGAWYGYTF
TGTGCCAGCAGCCAAGAACAGGGGGCCTGGTATGGCTACACCTTC
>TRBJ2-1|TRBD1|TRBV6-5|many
CASRSQGDEQFF
TGTGCCAGCAGGTCACAGGGGGATGAGCAGTTCTTC